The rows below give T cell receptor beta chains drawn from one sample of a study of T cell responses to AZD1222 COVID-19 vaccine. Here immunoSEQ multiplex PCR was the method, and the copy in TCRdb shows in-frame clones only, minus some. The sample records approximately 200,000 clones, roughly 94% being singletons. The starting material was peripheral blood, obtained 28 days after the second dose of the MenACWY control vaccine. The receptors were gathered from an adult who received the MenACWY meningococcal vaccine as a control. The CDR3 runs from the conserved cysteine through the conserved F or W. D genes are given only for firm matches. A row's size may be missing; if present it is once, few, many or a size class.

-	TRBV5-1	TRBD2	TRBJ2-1	CASSLRPSGSLYNEQFF	TGCGCCAGCAGCTTGCGGCCTAGCGGGAGTCTATACAATGAGCAGTTCTTC
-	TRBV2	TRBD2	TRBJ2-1	CASSAEAGRLNEQFF	TGTGCCAGCAGCGCAGAAGCGGGAAGACTCAATGAGCAGTTCTTC
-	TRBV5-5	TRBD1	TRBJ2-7	CASSRGQGGYEQYF	TGTGCCAGCAGCCGGGGACAGGGAGGCTACGAGCAGTACTTC
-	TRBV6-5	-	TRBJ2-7	CASSYGGGEYEQYF	TGTGCCAGCAGTTATGGAGGGGGCGAGTACGAGCAGTACTTC
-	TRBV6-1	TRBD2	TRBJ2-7	CASSEPGLAGGHEQYF	TGTGCCAGCAGTGAACCCGGACTAGCGGGAGGCCACGAGCAGTACTTC
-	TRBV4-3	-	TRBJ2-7	CASSQEPGSYEQYF	TGCGCCAGCAGCCAAGAGCCCGGTTCATACGAGCAGTACTTC
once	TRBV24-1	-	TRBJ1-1	CATSDGLNTEAFF	TGTGCCACCAGTGACGGCTTAAACACTGAAGCTTTCTTT
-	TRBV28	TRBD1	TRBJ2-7	CASSLGQGNYEQYF	TGTGCCAGCAGTTTAGGACAGGGTAACTACGAGCAGTACTTC
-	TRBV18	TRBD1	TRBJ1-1	CASSLTRDRGPRDTEAFF	TGTGCCAGCTCATTGACCCGGGACAGGGGGCCTCGGGACACTGAAGCTTTCTTT
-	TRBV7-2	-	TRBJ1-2	CASSLEAGTGYTF	TGTGCCAGCAGCTTAGAGGCAGGGACTGGCTACACCTTC
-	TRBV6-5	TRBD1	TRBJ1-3	CASDRDRGRNTIYF	TGTGCCAGCGACCGGGACAGGGGACGGAACACCATATATTTT
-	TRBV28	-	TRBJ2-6	CASSLRVAGPNVLTF	TGTGCCAGCAGTTTACGGGTTGCTGGTCCCAACGTCCTGACTTTC
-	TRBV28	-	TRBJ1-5	CASSSQDVGNQPQHF	TGTGCCAGCAGTTCGCAGGATGTCGGCAATCAGCCCCAGCATTTT
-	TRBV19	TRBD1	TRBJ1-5	CASSEQGARNQPQHF	TGTGCCAGTAGTGAACAGGGGGCGCGGAATCAGCCCCAGCATTTT
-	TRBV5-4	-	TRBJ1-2	CASSLAGYGGYTF	TGTGCCAGCAGCTTGGCCGGGTATGGTGGCTACACCTTC
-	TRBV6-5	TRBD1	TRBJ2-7	CASRTRDRGSYEQYF	TGTGCCAGCAGGACCCGGGACAGGGGGTCCTACGAGCAGTACTTC
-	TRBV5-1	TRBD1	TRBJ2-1	CASGTGPDNNEQFF	TGCGCCAGCGGGACAGGCCCGGACAACAATGAGCAGTTCTTC
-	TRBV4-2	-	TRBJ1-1	CASSQPGLAGLEAFF	TGTGCCAGCAGCCAACCGGGCCTGGCAGGACTTGAAGCTTTCTTT
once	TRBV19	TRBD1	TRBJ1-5	CASSIVQGPSNQPQHF	TGTGCCAGTAGTATAGTACAGGGGCCTAGCAATCAGCCCCAGCATTTT
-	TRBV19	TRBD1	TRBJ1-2	CASRRDSGYGYTF	TGTGCCAGTAGGAGGGACAGTGGATATGGCTACACCTTC